This note documents a single T cell receptor beta chain sequence. The sample holds many counts of this clonotype. Its antigen remains undetermined. A junction boundary mismatches the germline segment, possibly from a read error. Libraries were constructed by PCR. Data came from an Illumina HiSeq 2500. TCR library preparation used molecular barcoding, with unique molecular identifiers applied to normalize quantification of the TCRbeta repertoire. TCRdb reran the public reads through fastp at Q25 and MiXCR, keeping productive beta chains. Every entry covers one CDR3 protein and lists the most common genes and DNA from its rows. The sample table records about 150,000 distinct CDR3 sequences; approximately 12% of these occur just once. The ten largest clones add up to around 13% of the sample. This sample stems from a study of T-cell reconstitution after alpha-beta-depleted transplantation in children (dated by TCRdb to 2015 to 2016). In terms of the full investigation: Using TCR repertoire profiling, the study quantitatively followed how T-cell immune reconstitution unfolded in children after TCRalphabeta/CD19-depleted allogeneic hematopoietic cell transplantation.

In the germline V gene, CDR1 corresponds to SGHTA and CDR2 to FQGNSA. The CDR3 spans 13 residues, from the cysteine through the phenylalanine. The kept DNA is CDR3 alone, 39 bases in frame from the first base. The paper's findings and limits, for the study overall: The frequencies of hyperexpanded clones fell over the following months, and after one year, T-cell counts and TCRbeta diversity were mostly attributed to newly produced T cells. In some patients, high TCRbeta diversity at day 60 was attributed to recipient T cells and intrathymic progenitors that had survived conditioning. The apparently early alphabetaT-cell count recovery about two months after transplant was reportedly dependent on only several hundred rapidly expanded clones derived from non-depleted graft cells.

The sample's treatment or condition label is to be understood as: allogeneic hematopoietic cell transplantation with graft depleted of TCRalphabeta T cells and CD19 B cells. TCRalphabeta/CD19-depleted allogeneic hematopoietic cell grafts were given to the transplant recipients, all of whom were children. The source was PBMCs, collected before TCRalphabeta/CD19-depleted stem cell transplant. The TCR was taken from a boy aged 2 to 9 with acute myeloid leukemia, due to receive a stem cell transplant. Recombination connected TRBV7-2 to TRBJ1-1, with the D gene call left open. The CDR3 reads as follows: CASSLAGFDEALF. The DNA is TGTGCCAGCAGCTTAGCAGGGTTTGATGAAGCTCTCTTT.